The TCR beta chain described here comes from a study of shared clonotypes between healthy human individuals. Naive CD8 populations comprised CD45RO-negative cells positively selected for CCR7, excluding terminally differentiated effector memory CD45RA+ cells. Each donor was a Caucasian adult residing in Nashville, Tennessee. Germline CDR1 is MNHEY and CDR2 is SMNVEV (reference sequence). This CDR3 spans 15 amino acids. V lost 2 bases to trimming and J lost 4 bases; unmatched junction nucleotides: 6. Only in-frame clones appear in the TCRdb table, and some are missing; sequencing was by immunoSEQ multiplex PCR. The sample comprises millions of clones, more than 85% of which are singletons, and 1.5% to 2% rests with the top ten.

The source material was naive CD8+ T cells from PBMCs. The clonotype comes from a man aged 18-30 years in good health. Some clones in this sample may be carry-over from other donors' samples. The V and J genes are TRBV27 and TRBJ2-7; 9 bases are a match to TRBD2. As DNA, the CDR3 is TGTGCCAGCAGTTTAACGCTAGCGGGAATGTACGAGCAGTACTTC. Protein: CASSLTLAGMYEQYF.